One and the same sample provided the 2 T cell receptor beta chains below, sequenced in a study of CD4 T cells in relation to SARS-CoV-2 and coronaviruses. Repertoires were generated with immunoSEQ multiplex PCR, while TCRdb's copy carries only in-frame clones and drops some. The sample holds about 56,000 clones, 92% seen once. The source material was naive CD4+ T cells from PBMCs. Subset: naive CD4+ T cells isolated by negative enrichment. Receptors were obtained from an adult with COVID-19.

The rearrangement links TRBV7-6 to TRBJ2-1; D might be TRBD2 (5 bases). The CDR3 spans 16 residues. Germline CDR1 and CDR2: SGHVS and FNYEAQ. V dropped 1 base and J dropped 0 bases, with 10 bases sitting between them. The CDR3, as DNA: TGTGCCAGCAGCTTAGTAGGTGGGAGCTCCTACAATGAGCAGTTCTTC. Translating gives CASSLVGGSSYNEQFF.

The chain joins TRBV5-4 to TRBJ2-7; 15 nucleotides agree with TRBD2. V gave up 4 bases and J gave up 2 bases; unmatched junction bases: 10. The germline V gene encodes CDR1 SGHNT and CDR2 YYREEE (reference sequence). The CDR3 runs 18 residues. CDR3 sequence (DNA): TGTGCCAGCAGCCCCGGGACTAGCGGGAGGCCATCCACCTACGAGCAGTACTTC. It encodes CASSPGTSGRPSTYEQYF.